The entry below gives a single T cell receptor (beta chain) sequence along with its context. Its antigen is undetermined. This was a deep-level run. Produced via immunoSEQ multiplex PCR; TCRdb's table is partial and in-frame only. The repertoire holds around 2,000,000 clones, with roughly 95% as singletons. The entry originates in a study of shared clonotypes between healthy human individuals. The overall study: Each donor contributed plates that comprised three CD4 naive, three CD4 memory, two CD8 naive and one CD8 memory.

The V and J ends lost 3 bases and 4 bases respectively, with 9 bases between them. Germline V gene data show CDR1 as MRHNA and CDR2 as SNTAGT. The CDR3 has 13 amino acids. Terminally differentiated effector memory CD45RA+ cells were left out of the naive CD8 fraction, which was CD45RO-negative and positively selected for CCR7. Notes on the study in general: In a handful of donors, around 5.5% of naive CD4 clonotypes appeared in common. Inspection by rarefaction showed sorted-subset sequencing to be incomplete despite large depth.

The sample comprised naive CD8+ T cells sorted from blood. The chain carries TRBV6-4 and TRBJ1-2; no firm D call. This clonotype was obtained from a young man in good health. This chain's CDR3 is CASSELAGYGYTF. The CDR3 coding sequence is TGTGCCAGCAGTGAATTGGCAGGCTATGGCTACACCTTC.